These T cell receptor beta chains were read from a single sample in a study of shared clonotypes between healthy human individuals. Profiling relied on immunoSEQ multiplex PCR, and the TCRdb table lists in-frame clones only, not all of them. Counted here are hundreds of thousands of clones, 92% occurring once; the ten biggest clones make up nearly 25%. The sample taken for sequencing was naive CD8+ T cells sorted from blood. The receptors were gathered from a man aged 25 to 40 in good health. The CDR3 runs from the conserved cysteine through the conserved F or W. A D gene is named only where the DNA matches it firmly. A clone size is listed for some rows: how often the clone was seen (once, few, many), or a class if it is expanded.

CDR3 DNA | CDR3 protein | V gene | clone size | D gene | J gene
TGTGCCAGCAGCGGCTCCGGGAACGCTGGAGGTGCAGATACGCAGTATTTT | CASSGSGNAGGADTQYF | TRBV5-4 | once | . | TRBJ2-3
TGTGCCAGCAGTGTAACAGGGAATAGCAATCAGCCCCAGCATTTT | CASSVTGNSNQPQHF | TRBV27 | . | . | TRBJ1-5
TGCAGTGCTAGAAGGTACGAGCAGTACTTC | CSARRYEQYF | TRBV20-1 | . | . | TRBJ2-7
TGTGCCAGCAGTTTAGGATATAGCAATCAGCCCCAGCATTTT | CASSLGYSNQPQHF | TRBV27 | few | . | TRBJ1-5
TGTGCCAGCAGCCCCCACGGACAGGCAAACACTGAAGCTTTCTTT | CASSPHGQANTEAFF | TRBV7-9 | . | TRBD1 | TRBJ1-1
TGTGCCAGCAGTTACGCGCCTAGCGGGAGCCGAGAGCAGTTCTTC | CASSYAPSGSREQFF | TRBV6-5 | . | TRBD2 | TRBJ2-1
TGTGCCAGCAGCTTAGGGAGCGGGGAGCAGTTCTTC | CASSLGSGEQFF | TRBV11-2 | once | . | TRBJ2-1
TGTGCCAGCAGTTCTAGCGGGAGGGGTCCCAGCTCCTACGAGCAGTACTTC | CASSSSGRGPSSYEQYF | TRBV28 | . | TRBD2 | TRBJ2-7
TGTGCCAGCAGCGTGTGGGGGAACACAGATACGCAGTATTTT | CASSVWGNTDTQYF | TRBV9 | . | . | TRBJ2-3
TGTGCCAGCAGCCCACCGTCTAGCGGGACCCACAATGAGCAGTTCTTC | CASSPPSSGTHNEQFF | TRBV7-9 | . | TRBD2 | TRBJ2-1
TGTGCCAGCAGTACGTACGACACAGATACGCAGTATTTT | CASSTYDTDTQYF | TRBV27 | . | . | TRBJ2-3
TGTGCCAGCACTGCCCTCAACTATGGCTACACCTTC | CASTALNYGYTF | TRBV9 | . | . | TRBJ1-2
TGTGCCAGTAACTCCCCAGTGGCTGAAGCTTTCTTT | CASNSPVAEAFF | TRBV19 | . | . | TRBJ1-1
TGTGCCAGCGGTACTAGCGGGAGAAGAAGTGAGCAGTTCTTC | CASGTSGRRSEQFF | TRBV6-5 | . | TRBD2 | TRBJ2-1
TGTGCCAGCGGAAGACTGGACAGGGAGTACGAGCAGTACTTC | CASGRLDREYEQYF | TRBV27 | . | TRBD1 | TRBJ2-7
TGTGCCAGCAGCTCCGCTCAGGGGGAGTACACTGAAGCTTTCTTT | CASSSAQGEYTEAFF | TRBV7-9 | . | TRBD1 | TRBJ1-1
TGTGCCAGCAACCAACTAGCGCGAGATACGCAGTATTTT | CASNQLARDTQYF | TRBV2 | . | TRBD2 | TRBJ2-3
TGCGCCAGCAGCGCCGACTCAGGGGTGGTTGGCTATGGCTACACCTTC | CASSADSGVVGYGYTF | TRBV5-1 | . | . | TRBJ1-2
TGCGCCAGCAGCTTGGAATGGGCACTTAGCACAGATACGCAGTATTTT | CASSLEWALSTDTQYF | TRBV5-1 | . | . | TRBJ2-3
TGTGCCAGCAGTTTATCCCTAGCGGATGCTAGCACAGATACGCAGTATTTT | CASSLSLADASTDTQYF | TRBV27 | . | TRBD2 | TRBJ2-3
TGCGCCAGCAGCTTGGTTGGAAGCCGTTCCTACGAGCAGTACTTC | CASSLVGSRSYEQYF | TRBV5-1 | . | . | TRBJ2-7
TGCAGCGTTGAAGGGCCTAGCGGAGTTACCTACAATGAGCAGTTCTTC | CSVEGPSGVTYNEQFF | TRBV29-1 | . | TRBD2 | TRBJ2-1
TGTGCCAGTAGTACGGGGACTAGCGGGAGTACCTACGAGCAGTACTTC | CASSTGTSGSTYEQYF | TRBV19 | . | TRBD2 | TRBJ2-7
TGTGCCAGCAGTGTCAGTGGGGGAACTGAAAAACTGTTTTTT | CASSVSGGTEKLFF | TRBV6-1 | . | . | TRBJ1-4
TGCAGCGTTGAGCGGACAAACAGCAGGACAGAGACCCAGTACTTC | CSVERTNSRTETQYF | TRBV29-1 | . | . | TRBJ2-5
TGTGCCAGCAGCAGACGACAGGCAAACTATGGCTACACCTTC | CASSRRQANYGYTF | TRBV5-8 | . | . | TRBJ1-2
TGTGCCAGCAGCTTAGCGGGTCGAGCGGGAGGGAACGATGAGCAGTTCTTC | CASSLAGRAGGNDEQFF | TRBV7-9 | once | TRBD2 | TRBJ2-1
TGTGCCAGCAAAGGACTAGCGGGAGCGAAGGGCTCCTACAATGAGCAGTTCTTC | CASKGLAGAKGSYNEQFF | TRBV2 | . | TRBD2 | TRBJ2-1
TGTGCCAGTAGTTTGACAGGGAACATGAACACTGAAGCTTTCTTT | CASSLTGNMNTEAFF | TRBV19 | . | TRBD1 | TRBJ1-1
TGTGCCAGCAGCTTAGTCCCCTTTAACACTGAAGCTTTCTTT | CASSLVPFNTEAFF | TRBV11-2 | . | . | TRBJ1-1
TGTGCCAGCACCCTTAGGACAGCTTACAATGAGCAGTTCTTC | CASTLRTAYNEQFF | TRBV28 | . | . | TRBJ2-1
TGTGCCAGCAGAAAGACAGGGACCAACTATGGCTACACCTTC | CASRKTGTNYGYTF | TRBV2 | . | TRBD1 | TRBJ1-2
TGTGCCAGCAGCGTAGGACGGGAATCTGGAAACACCATATATTTT | CASSVGRESGNTIYF | TRBV9 | . | . | TRBJ1-3
TGTGCCAGCAGTCAGCATCAGGGGATGAACACTGAAGCTTTCTTT | CASSQHQGMNTEAFF | TRBV25-1 | . | . | TRBJ1-1
TGTGCCAGCAGCTCTAGCGGGAGCTCCTACAATGAGCAGTTCTTC | CASSSSGSSYNEQFF | TRBV14 | . | TRBD2 | TRBJ2-1
TGTGCCAGCAGTGACCCCAGCAGCCAGAACTCTGGAAACACCATATATTTT | CASSDPSSQNSGNTIYF | TRBV25-1 | . | . | TRBJ1-3
TGTGCCAGCAGTTTCGGTGTCAATGAGCAGTTCTTC | CASSFGVNEQFF | TRBV27 | . | . | TRBJ2-1
TGTGCCAGCAGTTTCCTTGGGCGAAGAGAAGCTTTCTTT | CASSFLGRREAFF | TRBV28 | . | . | TRBJ1-1
TGTGCCAGCAGTCCCGGGACTAGCGGTTCCTACGAGCAGTACTTC | CASSPGTSGSYEQYF | TRBV6-5 | . | TRBD2 | TRBJ2-7
TGTGCTAGCAGCTTAGGAAGGGGTGTAGCCAAAAACATTCAGTACTTC | CASSLGRGVAKNIQYF | TRBV7-7 | . | . | TRBJ2-4
TGCAGCGTTGGGCCATTGGGACAGCACAATGAGCAGTTCTTC | CSVGPLGQHNEQFF | TRBV29-1 | . | TRBD1 | TRBJ2-1